These 16 T cell receptor beta chains originate from one sample sequenced in a study of human T cells and chemical hapten exposure. TCRdb recomputed calls from the RACE reads with MiXCR, one row per CDR3 protein. Of 300,000 to 400,000 distinct CDR3 sequences listed, about 7% are singletons. Time point here: patch test 1, 2 weeks after DPC sensitization. Treatment of the sample: therapeutic diphenylcyclopropenone sensitization with weekly scalp DPC. Sequencing used whole blood, obtained in connection with sensitization to the hapten diphenylcyclopropenone (DPC). These receptors were taken from a woman between 18 and 30 years old with alopecia areata. Some clones in this sample may be carry-over from other donors' samples.

The chain uses TRBV28 and TRBJ2-1; unclear D gene. The CDR3 is 12 amino acids. Germline V gene sequence: CDR1 MDHEN, CDR2 SYDVKM. Trimming stripped 4 bases from V and 7 bases from J, with 8 bases between. The CDR3, as DNA: TGTGCCAGCAGTTGGGGTGCTAATGAGCAGTTCTTC. As protein: CASSWGANEQFF. Full variable domain (outside the CDR3, taken from reference TRBV28 and TRBJ2-1): DVKVTQSSRYLVKRTGEKVFLECVQDMDHENMFWYRQDPGLGLRLIYFSYDVKMKEKGDIPEGYSVSREKKERFSLILESASTNQTSMYLCASSWGANEQFFGPGTRLTVL.

This clonotype was picked up a small number of times. V and J are TRBV5-6 and TRBJ2-7; D might be TRBD1 (6 bases). The length of the CDR3 is 17 residues. Trimming shortened V by 3 bases and J by 1 base, and 20 bases separated the two germline ends. The germline CDR1 and CDR2 sequences are SGHDT and YYEEEE. The CDR3 reads CASSSGHPGTWSYEQYF. The CDR3 DNA reads TGTGCCAGCAGCTCGGGACACCCCGGCACGTGGTCCTACGAGCAGTACTTC.

The table lists this clonotype with many counts. V is TRBV11-2 and J is TRBJ1-2; perhaps TRBD1 as D (5 bases). V was clipped by 5 bases and J by 4 bases, with 11 bases between them. Germline values: CDR1 SGHAT, CDR2 FQNNGV. This CDR3 is 13 amino acids long. CDR3 amino acids: CASSQGLAYGYTF. The CDR3 bases are TGTGCCAGCAGCCAGGGATTAGCCTATGGCTACACCTTC.

This clonotype was observed a handful of times. The rearrangement links TRBV3-1 to TRBJ2-2; D not certain. Germline V lookup: CDR1 LGHDT, CDR2 YNNKEL (reference sequence). V was clipped by 3 bases and J by 8 bases, with 10 bases between them. The CDR3 is made up of 13 amino acids. CDR3 in amino acids: CASSQSGGGELFF. The CDR3 bases are TGTGCCAGCAGCCAGTCGGGTGGTGGGGAGCTGTTTTTT.

The rearrangement uses TRBV7-2 and TRBJ2-7; 8 bases align to TRBD2. The germline CDR1 and CDR2 sequences are SGHTA and FQGNSA. Unmatched junction bases numbered 14, after V lost 1 base and J lost 3 bases. The CDR3 is 18 residues long. CDR3 protein: CASSLVAGGPTSYYEQYF. DNA of the CDR3: TGTGCCAGCAGCTTAGTGGCGGGGGGTCCAACAAGCTACTACGAGCAGTACTTC.

This clonotype was observed a handful of times. The rearrangement uses TRBV5-6 and TRBJ1-2, with D perhaps matching TRBD1 (6 bases). Germline V gene lookup returns CDR1 SGHDT and CDR2 YYEEEE. The CDR3 has 16 residues. V lost 6 bases and J 5 bases, leaving 23 bases between the germline ends. This CDR3 is CASILGTKEVIYGYTF. CDR3 bases: TGTGCCAGCATCCTAGGGACAAAGGAGGTGATATATGGCTACACCTTC.

Many counts were recorded for this clonotype. This sequence joins TRBV4-3 and TRBJ2-1; D is unclear. CDR3 size: 14 residues. The germline V gene has CDR1 LGHNA and CDR2 YSLEER. V shed 0 bases and J shed 3 bases, with 6 bases lying between them. The CDR3 sequence: CASSQDSGYNEQFF. As DNA, the CDR3 is TGCGCCAGCAGCCAAGATTCGGGCTACAATGAGCAGTTCTTC.

This clonotype has just a few counts. V gene TRBV4-3 combines with J gene TRBJ2-7, with TRBD1 matching 9 bases. Germline values: CDR1 LGHNA, CDR2 YSLEER. Trimming cost V 1 base and J 0 bases; bases outside gene matches: 19. The CDR3 is 21 residues long. The CDR3 sequence: CASSQAMSIGTGLQSSYEQYF. The CDR3 DNA follows: TGCGCCAGCAGCCAAGCGATGAGCATCGGGACAGGGTTACAAAGCTCCTACGAGCAGTACTTC.

This clonotype was seen at least ten times. The chain links TRBV12-3 or TRBV12-4 to TRBJ1-2; the D is unclear. V was cut by 4 bases and J by 3 bases, with 15 bases left in between. The CDR3 contains 15 residues. The CDR3 loop reads CASSSRGREHYGYTF. CDR3 bases: TGTGCCAGCAGTTCCCGTGGGAGGGAGCACTATGGCTACACCTTC.

The chain combines TRBV5-1 with TRBJ1-2; no clear D. Germline V gene data show CDR1 as SGHRS and CDR2 as YFSETQ. V lost 3 bases and J 3 bases, leaving 9 bases between the germline ends. There are 13 residues in the CDR3. The CDR3 sequence is CASSYSEDYGYTF. CDR3 coding DNA: TGCGCCAGCAGCTATTCTGAAGACTATGGCTACACCTTC. Supplemented by reference TRBV5-1 and TRBJ1-2, the full variable domain reads KAGVTQTPRYLIKTRGQQVTLSCSPISGHRSVSWYQQTPGQGLQFLFEYFSETQRNKGNFPGRFSGRQFSNSRSEMNVSTLELGDSALYLCASSYSEDYGYTFGSGTRLTVV.

This clonotype was observed a few times. The chain is built from TRBV15 and TRBJ2-7; 9 positions match TRBD2. Germline loops: CDR1 LNHNV, CDR2 YYDKDF (reference sequence). The CDR3 extends over 13 amino acids. The junction had 2 bases not matched to a gene; V was cut back by 2 bases and J by 6 bases. The CDR3 here is CATSRLAGREQYF. CDR3 sequence (DNA): TGTGCCACCAGCAGACTAGCGGGGCGCGAGCAGTACTTC.

This clonotype turned up a few times. This chain's CDR3 is CASTIRPGQALNNEQFF. The DNA of the CDR3 is TGTGCCAGCACTATAAGACCGGGACAGGCACTAAACAATGAGCAGTTCTTC. This chain uses TRBV12-3 or TRBV12-4 with TRBJ2-1; TRBD1 agrees at 8 bases. The CDR3 is made up of 17 amino acids. V gave up 7 bases and J gave up 5 bases; unmatched junction bases: 16.

The rearrangement links TRBV12-3 or TRBV12-4 to TRBJ1-5; TRBD1 is a possible D gene (5 bases). The CDR3 sequence is 15 residues long. The V end lost 6 bases, the J end lost 0 bases, and 12 bases lay between the germline ends. The CDR3 nucleotides read TGTGCCAGCAGCTTGGTGGGGGATAGCAATCAGCCCCAGCATTTT. Protein product: CASSLVGDSNQPQHF.

This clonotype has only a few counts. The chain employs TRBV11-2 and TRBJ2-1, with TRBD2 matching 9 bases. CDR1 is SGHAT, CDR2 FQNNGV, per germline. V was clipped by 3 bases and J by 14 bases; unmatched bases: 8. The CDR3 runs 13 residues. CDR3 DNA: TGTGCCAGCAGCTTTGGGACTAGCAGCCACAAGTTCTTC. Translated: CASSFGTSSHKFF.

The genes are TRBV11-2 and TRBJ1-1; the D is unclear. Between the trimmed V and J ends, which lost 3 bases and 1 base, there was a span of 12 bases. The CDR3 has 15 residues. The germline V gene has CDR1 SGHAT and CDR2 FQNNGV. The CDR3 sequence: CASSFSGRENTEAFF. For the CDR3, the DNA is TGTGCCAGCAGCTTTTCAGGACGGGAGAACACTGAAGCTTTCTTT.

This clonotype was seen repeatedly, ten times or more. J is TRBJ2-5 and V is TRBV5-1; 7 bases match TRBD1. The V gene's germline CDR1 is SGHRS and CDR2 YFSETQ. Trimming cost V 5 bases and J 5 bases; bases outside gene matches: 6. The CDR3 extends over 13 amino acids. CDR3 sequence (DNA): TGCGCCAGCAGGATGGGACAGAAGGAGACCCAGTACTTC. This translates into CASRMGQKETQYF.